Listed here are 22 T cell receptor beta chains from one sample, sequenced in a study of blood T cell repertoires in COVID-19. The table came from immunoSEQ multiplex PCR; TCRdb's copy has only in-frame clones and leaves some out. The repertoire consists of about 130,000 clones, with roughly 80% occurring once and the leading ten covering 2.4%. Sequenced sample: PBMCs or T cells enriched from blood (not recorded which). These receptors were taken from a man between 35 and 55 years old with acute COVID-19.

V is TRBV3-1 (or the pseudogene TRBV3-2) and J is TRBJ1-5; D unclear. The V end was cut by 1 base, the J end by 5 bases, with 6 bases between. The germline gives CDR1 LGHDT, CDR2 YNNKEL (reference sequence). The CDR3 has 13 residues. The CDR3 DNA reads TGTGCCAGCAGCCAAGGCGAGCATCAGCCCCAGCATTTT. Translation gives CASSQGEHQPQHF.

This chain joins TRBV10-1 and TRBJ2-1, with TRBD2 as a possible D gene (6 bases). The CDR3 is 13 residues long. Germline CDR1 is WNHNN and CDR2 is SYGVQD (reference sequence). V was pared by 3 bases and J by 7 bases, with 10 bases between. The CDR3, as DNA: TGCGCCAGCAGTGAATCAGGGAGGAATGAGCAGTTCTTC. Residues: CASSESGRNEQFF.

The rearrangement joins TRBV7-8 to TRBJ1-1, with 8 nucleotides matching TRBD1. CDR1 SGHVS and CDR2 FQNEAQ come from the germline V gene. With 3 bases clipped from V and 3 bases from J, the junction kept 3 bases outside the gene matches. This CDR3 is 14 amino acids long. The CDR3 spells CASSLGQADTEAFF. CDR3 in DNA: TGTGCCAGCAGCTTGGGACAGGCCGACACTGAAGCTTTCTTT. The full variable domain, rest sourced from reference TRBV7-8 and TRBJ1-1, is GAGVSQSPRYKVAKRGQDVALRCDPISGHVSLFWYQQALGQGPEFLTYFQNEAQLDKSGLPSDRFFAERPEGSVSTLKIQRTQQEDSAVYLCASSLGQADTEAFFGQGTRLTVV.

The CDR3 coding sequence is TGTGCCAGTAGCCGAAAGTTAGCGGGGGTCACATCCTACGAGCAGTACTTC. Its protein is CASSRKLAGVTSYEQYF. The genes are TRBV19 and TRBJ2-7; 9 nucleotides agree with TRBD2. V lost 6 bases, J lost 1 base, and 13 bases stayed unmatched. The CDR3 sequence is 17 residues long. The germline gives CDR1 LNHDA, CDR2 SQIVND (reference sequence).

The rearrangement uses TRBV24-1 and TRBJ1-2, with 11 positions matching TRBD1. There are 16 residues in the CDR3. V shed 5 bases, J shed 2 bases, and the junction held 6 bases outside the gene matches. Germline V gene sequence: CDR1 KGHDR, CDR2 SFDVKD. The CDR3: CATSATGTGGNYGYTF. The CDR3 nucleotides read TGTGCCACCAGTGCCACGGGGACAGGGGGGAACTATGGCTACACCTTC.

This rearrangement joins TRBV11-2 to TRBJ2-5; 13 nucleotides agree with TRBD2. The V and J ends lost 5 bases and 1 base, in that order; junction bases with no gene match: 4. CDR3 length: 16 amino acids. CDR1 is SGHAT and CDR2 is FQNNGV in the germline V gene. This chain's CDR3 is CASSPRTSGGQETQYF. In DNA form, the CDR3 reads TGTGCCAGCAGCCCGAGGACTAGCGGGGGCCAAGAGACCCAGTACTTC.

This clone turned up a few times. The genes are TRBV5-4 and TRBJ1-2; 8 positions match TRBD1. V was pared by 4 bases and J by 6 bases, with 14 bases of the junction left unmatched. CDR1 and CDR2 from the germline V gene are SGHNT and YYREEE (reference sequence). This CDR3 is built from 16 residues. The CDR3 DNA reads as TGTGCCAGCAGCCCCCCGTGGACAGGGAAATTGGATGGCTACACCTTC. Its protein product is CASSPPWTGKLDGYTF.

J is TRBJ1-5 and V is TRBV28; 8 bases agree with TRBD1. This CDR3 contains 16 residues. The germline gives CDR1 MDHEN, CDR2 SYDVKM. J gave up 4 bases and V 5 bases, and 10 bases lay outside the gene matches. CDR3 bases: TGTGCCAGCAGTCTAGCTTTTGGGACAGGAAATCAGCCCCAGCATTTT. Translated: CASSLAFGTGNQPQHF.

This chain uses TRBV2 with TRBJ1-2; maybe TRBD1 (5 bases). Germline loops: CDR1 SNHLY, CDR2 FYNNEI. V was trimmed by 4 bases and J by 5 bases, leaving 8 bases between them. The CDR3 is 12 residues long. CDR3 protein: CASSGQTYGYTF. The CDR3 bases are TGTGCCAGCAGTGGACAGACTTATGGCTACACCTTC.

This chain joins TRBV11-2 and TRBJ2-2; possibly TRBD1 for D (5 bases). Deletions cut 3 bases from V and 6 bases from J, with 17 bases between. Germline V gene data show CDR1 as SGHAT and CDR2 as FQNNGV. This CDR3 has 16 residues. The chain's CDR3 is CASSLRQGGVAGELFF. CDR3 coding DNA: TGTGCCAGCAGCTTGAGGCAGGGCGGTGTGGCCGGGGAGCTGTTTTTT.

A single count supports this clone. CDR3 in amino acids: CAWSIPGKEGKLFF. In nucleotides, the CDR3 is TGTGCCTGGAGTATCCCAGGGAAGGAAGGAAAACTGTTTTTT. The chain joins TRBV30 to TRBJ1-4; D may be TRBD1 (5 bases). The CDR3 spans 14 residues. Between the trimmed V and J ends, which lost 2 bases and 10 bases, there was a span of 17 bases. Germline V gene lookup returns CDR1 GTSNPN and CDR2 SVGIG (reference sequence).

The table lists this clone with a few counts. CDR3 sequence reads: CASSYGTGGYGYTF. The CDR3 DNA reads as TGTGCCAGCAGTTACGGAACAGGGGGCTATGGCTACACCTTC. The chain uses TRBV6-5 and TRBJ1-2, with TRBD1 identical over 8 bases. The CDR3 runs 14 residues. Trimming took 2 bases from V and 4 from J; bases not matched to a gene: 3. Germline CDR1 is MNHEY and CDR2 is SVGAGI.

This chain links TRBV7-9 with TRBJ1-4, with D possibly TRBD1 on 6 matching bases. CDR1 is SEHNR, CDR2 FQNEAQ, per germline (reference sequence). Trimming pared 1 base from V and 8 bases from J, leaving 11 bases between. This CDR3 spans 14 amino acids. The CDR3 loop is CASSLDRANEKLFF. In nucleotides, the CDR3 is TGTGCCAGCAGCTTAGACAGGGCGAACGAAAAACTGTTTTTT.

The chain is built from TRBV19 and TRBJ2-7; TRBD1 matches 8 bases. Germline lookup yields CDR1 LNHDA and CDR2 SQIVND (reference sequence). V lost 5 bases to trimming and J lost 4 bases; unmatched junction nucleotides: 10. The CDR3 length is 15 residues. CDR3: CASSPKTGAPYEQYF. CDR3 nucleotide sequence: TGTGCCAGTAGTCCCAAGACAGGGGCCCCATACGAGCAGTACTTC.

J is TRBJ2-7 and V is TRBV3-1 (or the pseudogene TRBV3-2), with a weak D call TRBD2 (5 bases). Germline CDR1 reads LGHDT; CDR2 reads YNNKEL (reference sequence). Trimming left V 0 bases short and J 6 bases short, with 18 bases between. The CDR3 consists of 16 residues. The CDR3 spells CASSQDGNILAGEQYF. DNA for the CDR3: TGTGCCAGCAGCCAAGATGGTAACATACTGGCGGGCGAGCAGTACTTC.

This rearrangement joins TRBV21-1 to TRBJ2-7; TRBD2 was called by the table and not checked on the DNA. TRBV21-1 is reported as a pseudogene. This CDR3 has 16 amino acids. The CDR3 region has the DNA TGTGCCAGCTTTCTGGGGAGCGGGAGGGCCTTTTACGAGCAGTACTTC. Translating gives CASFLGSGRAFYEQYF.

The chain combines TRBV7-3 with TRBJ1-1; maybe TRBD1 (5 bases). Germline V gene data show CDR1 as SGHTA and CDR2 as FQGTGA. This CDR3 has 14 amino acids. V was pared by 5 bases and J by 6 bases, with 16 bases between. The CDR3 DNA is TGTGCCAGCAGCCCCGCGGGGGGAGTCCCTGAAGCTTTCTTT. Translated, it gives CASSPAGGVPEAFF.

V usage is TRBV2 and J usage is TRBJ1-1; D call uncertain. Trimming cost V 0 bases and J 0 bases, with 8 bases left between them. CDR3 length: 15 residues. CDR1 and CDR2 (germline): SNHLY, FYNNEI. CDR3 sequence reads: CASSEARNMNTEAFF. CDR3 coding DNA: TGTGCCAGCAGTGAAGCGAGGAACATGAACACTGAAGCTTTCTTT.

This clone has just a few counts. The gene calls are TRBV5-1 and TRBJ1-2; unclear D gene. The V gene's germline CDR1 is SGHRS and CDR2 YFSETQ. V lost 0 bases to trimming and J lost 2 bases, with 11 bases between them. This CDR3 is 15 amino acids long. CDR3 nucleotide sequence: TGCGCCAGCAGCTTGGTGGTCGGGTCAAACTATGGCTACACCTTC. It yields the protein CASSLVVGSNYGYTF.

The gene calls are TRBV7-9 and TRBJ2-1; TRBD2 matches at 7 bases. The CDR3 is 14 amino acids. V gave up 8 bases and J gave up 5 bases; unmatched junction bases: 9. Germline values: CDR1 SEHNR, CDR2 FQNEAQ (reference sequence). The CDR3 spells CASVWGGIHNEQFF. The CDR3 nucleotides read TGTGCCAGCGTATGGGGAGGGATCCACAATGAGCAGTTCTTC.

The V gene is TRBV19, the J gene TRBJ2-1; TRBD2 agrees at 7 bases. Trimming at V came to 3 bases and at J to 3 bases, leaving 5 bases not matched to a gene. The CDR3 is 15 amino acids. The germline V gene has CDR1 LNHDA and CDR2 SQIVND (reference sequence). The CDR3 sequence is CASSIPREVYNEQFF. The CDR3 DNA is TGTGCCAGTAGTATTCCCCGGGAGGTCTACAATGAGCAGTTCTTC.

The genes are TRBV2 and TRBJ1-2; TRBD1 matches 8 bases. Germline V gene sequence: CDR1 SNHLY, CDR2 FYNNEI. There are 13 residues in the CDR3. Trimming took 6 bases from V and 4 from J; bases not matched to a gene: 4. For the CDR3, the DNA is TGTGCCAGCAGCGGCACAGGGGGCTATGGCTACACCTTC. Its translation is CASSGTGGYGYTF.